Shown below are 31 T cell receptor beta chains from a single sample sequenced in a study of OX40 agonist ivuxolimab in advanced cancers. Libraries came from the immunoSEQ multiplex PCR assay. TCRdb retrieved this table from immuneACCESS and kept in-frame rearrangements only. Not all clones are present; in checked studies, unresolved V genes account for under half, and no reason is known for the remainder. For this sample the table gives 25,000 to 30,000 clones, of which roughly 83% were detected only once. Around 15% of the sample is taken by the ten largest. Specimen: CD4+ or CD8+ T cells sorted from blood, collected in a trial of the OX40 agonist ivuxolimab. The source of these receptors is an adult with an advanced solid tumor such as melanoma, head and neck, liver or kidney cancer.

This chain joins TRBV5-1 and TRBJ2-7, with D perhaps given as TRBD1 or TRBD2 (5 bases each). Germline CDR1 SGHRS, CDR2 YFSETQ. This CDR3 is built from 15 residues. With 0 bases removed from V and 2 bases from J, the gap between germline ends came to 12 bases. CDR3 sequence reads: CASSLGGSRPYEQYF. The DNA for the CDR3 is TGCGCCAGCAGCTTGGGGGGGAGTCGCCCCTACGAGCAGTACTTC.

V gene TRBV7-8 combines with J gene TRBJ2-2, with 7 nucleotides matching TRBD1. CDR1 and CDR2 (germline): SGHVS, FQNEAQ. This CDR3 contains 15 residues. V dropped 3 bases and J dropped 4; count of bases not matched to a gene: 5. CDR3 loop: CASSFRQGGTGELFF. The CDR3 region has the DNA TGTGCCAGCAGCTTTAGACAGGGCGGCACCGGGGAGCTGTTTTTT.

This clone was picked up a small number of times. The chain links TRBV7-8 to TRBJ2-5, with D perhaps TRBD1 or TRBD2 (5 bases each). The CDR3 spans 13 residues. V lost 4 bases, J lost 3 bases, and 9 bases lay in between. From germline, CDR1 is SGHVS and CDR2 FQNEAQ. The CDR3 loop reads CASSSGTKETQYF. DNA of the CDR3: TGTGCCAGCAGCTCCGGGACCAAAGAGACCCAGTACTTC.

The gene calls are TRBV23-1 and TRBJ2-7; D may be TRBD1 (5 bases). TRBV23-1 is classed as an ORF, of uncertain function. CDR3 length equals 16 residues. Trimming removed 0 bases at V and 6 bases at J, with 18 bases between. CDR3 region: CASSQSSPQGNPEQYF. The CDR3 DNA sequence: TGCGCCAGCAGTCAATCGTCCCCCCAGGGTAACCCCGAGCAGTACTTC.

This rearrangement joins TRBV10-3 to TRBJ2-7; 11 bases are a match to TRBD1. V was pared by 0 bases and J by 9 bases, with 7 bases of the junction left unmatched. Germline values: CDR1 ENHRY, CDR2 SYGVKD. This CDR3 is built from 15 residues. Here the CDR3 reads CAISESGQGVLGQYF. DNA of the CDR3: TGTGCCATCAGTGAGTCGGGACAGGGGGTTTTGGGGCAGTACTTC.

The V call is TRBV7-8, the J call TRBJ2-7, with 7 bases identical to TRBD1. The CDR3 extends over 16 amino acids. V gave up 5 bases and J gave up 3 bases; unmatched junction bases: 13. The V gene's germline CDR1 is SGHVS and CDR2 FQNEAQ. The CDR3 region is CASSPPDRVVFYEQYF. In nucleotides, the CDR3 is TGTGCCAGCAGCCCCCCCGACAGGGTGGTCTTCTACGAGCAGTACTTC. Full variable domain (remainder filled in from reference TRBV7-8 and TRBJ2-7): GAGVSQSPRYKVAKRGQDVALRCDPISGHVSLFWYQQALGQGPEFLTYFQNEAQLDKSGLPSDRFFAERPEGSVSTLKIQRTQQEDSAVYLCASSPPDRVVFYEQYFGPGTRLTVT.

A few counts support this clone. The DNA for the CDR3 is TGTGCCAGCAGTTACGCAGGTCCTGCTGAAGCTTTCTTT. It translates to CASSYAGPAEAFF. V gene TRBV6-5 combines with J gene TRBJ1-1; D not certain. From germline, CDR1 is MNHEY and CDR2 SVGAGI. The CDR3 sequence is 13 residues long. V lost 2 bases to trimming and J lost 6 bases, with 10 bases between them.

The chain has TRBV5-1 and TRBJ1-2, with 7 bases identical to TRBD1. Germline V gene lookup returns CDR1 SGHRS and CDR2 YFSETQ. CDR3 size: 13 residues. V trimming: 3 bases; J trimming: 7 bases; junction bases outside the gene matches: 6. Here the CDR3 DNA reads TGCGCCAGCAGCTCGACGACAGGGTCTGGCTACACCTTC. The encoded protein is CASSSTTGSGYTF.

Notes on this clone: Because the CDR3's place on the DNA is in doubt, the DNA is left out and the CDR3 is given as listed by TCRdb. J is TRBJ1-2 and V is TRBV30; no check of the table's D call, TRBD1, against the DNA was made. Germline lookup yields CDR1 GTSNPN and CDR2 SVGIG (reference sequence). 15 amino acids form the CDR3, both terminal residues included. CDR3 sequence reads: CAWSSGQGFGYGYTF.

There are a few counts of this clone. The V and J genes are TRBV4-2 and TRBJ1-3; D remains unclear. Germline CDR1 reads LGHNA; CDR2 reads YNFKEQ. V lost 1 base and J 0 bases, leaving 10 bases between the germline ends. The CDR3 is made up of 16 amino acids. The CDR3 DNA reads TGTGCCAGCAGCCAAGCAGGAGATCGCTCTGGAAACACCATATATTTT. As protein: CASSQAGDRSGNTIYF.

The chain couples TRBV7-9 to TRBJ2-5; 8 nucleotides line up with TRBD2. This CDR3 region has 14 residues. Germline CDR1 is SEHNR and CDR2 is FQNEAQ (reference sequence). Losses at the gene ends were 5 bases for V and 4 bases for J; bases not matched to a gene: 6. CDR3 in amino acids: CASSPRGRRETQYF. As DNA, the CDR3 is TGTGCCAGCAGCCCCCGCGGGAGGAGAGAGACCCAGTACTTC. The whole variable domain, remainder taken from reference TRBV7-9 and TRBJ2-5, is DTGVSQNPRHKITKRGQNVTFRCDPISEHNRLYWYRQTLGQGPEFLTYFQNEAQLEKSRLLSDRFSAERPKGSFSTLEIQRTEQGDSAMYLCASSPRGRRETQYFGPGTRLLVL.

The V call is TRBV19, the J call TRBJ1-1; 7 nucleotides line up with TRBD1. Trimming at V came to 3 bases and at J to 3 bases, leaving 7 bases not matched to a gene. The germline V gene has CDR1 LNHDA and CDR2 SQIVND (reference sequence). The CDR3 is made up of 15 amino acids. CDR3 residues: CASSILAGGYTEAFF. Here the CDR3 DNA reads TGTGCCAGTAGTATTTTGGCAGGGGGATACACTGAAGCTTTCTTT.

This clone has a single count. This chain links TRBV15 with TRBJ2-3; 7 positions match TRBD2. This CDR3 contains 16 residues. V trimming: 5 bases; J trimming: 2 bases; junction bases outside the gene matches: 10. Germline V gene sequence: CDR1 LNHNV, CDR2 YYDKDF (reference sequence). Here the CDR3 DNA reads TGTGCCACCAGCGACCGGTGGCGGGGGACCACAGATACGCAGTATTTT. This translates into CATSDRWRGTTDTQYF. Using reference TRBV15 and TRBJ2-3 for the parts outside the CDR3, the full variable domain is DAMVIQNPRYQVTQFGKPVTLSCSQTLNHNVMYWYQQKSSQAPKLLFHYYDKDFNNEADTPDNFQSRRPNTSFCFLDIRSPGLGDTAMYLCATSDRWRGTTDTQYFGPGTRLTVL.

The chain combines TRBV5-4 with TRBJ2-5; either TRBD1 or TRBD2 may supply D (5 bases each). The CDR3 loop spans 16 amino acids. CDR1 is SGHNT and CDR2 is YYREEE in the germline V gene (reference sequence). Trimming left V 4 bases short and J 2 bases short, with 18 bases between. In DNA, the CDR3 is TGTGCCAGCAGCCTACGTGGGAAGGGACCTCAAGAGACCCAGTACTTC. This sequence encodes CASSLRGKGPQETQYF.

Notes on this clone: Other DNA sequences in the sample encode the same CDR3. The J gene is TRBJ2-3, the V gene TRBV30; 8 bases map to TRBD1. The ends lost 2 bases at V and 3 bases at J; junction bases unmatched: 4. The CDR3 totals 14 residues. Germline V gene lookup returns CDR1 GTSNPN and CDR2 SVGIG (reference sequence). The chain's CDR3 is CAWSWTGRTDTQYF. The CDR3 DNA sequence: TGTGCCTGGAGTTGGACAGGGCGAACAGATACGCAGTATTTT. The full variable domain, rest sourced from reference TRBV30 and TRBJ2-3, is SQTIHQWPATLVQPVGSPLSLECTVEGTSNPNLYWYRQAAGRGLQLLFYSVGIGQISSEVPQNLSASRPQDRQFILSSKKLLLSDSGFYLCAWSWTGRTDTQYFGPGTRLTVL.

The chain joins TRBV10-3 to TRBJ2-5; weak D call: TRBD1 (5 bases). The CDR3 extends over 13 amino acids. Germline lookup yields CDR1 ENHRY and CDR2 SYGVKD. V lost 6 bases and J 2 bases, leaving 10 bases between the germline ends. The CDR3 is CAIRKDIQETQYF. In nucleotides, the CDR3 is TGTGCCATCAGGAAGGACATACAAGAGACCCAGTACTTC.

CDR3 nucleotide sequence: TGTGCCAGCAGGGGGAACCTTGGAAACACCATATATTTT. Its protein product is CASRGNLGNTIYF. This chain connects TRBV27 to TRBJ1-3; D not resolved. V shed 6 bases and J shed 3 bases, with 9 bases lying between them. Germline CDR1 is MNHEY and CDR2 is SMNVEV (reference sequence). The CDR3 sequence is 13 residues long.

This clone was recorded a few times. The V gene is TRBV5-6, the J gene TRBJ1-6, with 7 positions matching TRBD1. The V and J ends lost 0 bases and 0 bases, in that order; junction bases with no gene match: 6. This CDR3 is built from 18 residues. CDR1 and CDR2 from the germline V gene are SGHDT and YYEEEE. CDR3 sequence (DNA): TGTGCCAGCAGCTTGGCCGGACAGGCGAGCTCCTATAATTCACCCCTCCACTTT. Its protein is CASSLAGQASSYNSPLHF.

Written as DNA, the CDR3 is TGTGCCAGTAGTATAGTCTCCAGGGGGGAAAATGGCTACACCTTC. It is translated as CASSIVSRGENGYTF. The chain combines TRBV19 with TRBJ1-2; TRBD1 matches at 7 bases. The ends lost 1 base at V and 6 bases at J; junction bases unmatched: 8. This CDR3 has 15 residues. Germline CDR1 LNHDA, CDR2 SQIVND (reference sequence).

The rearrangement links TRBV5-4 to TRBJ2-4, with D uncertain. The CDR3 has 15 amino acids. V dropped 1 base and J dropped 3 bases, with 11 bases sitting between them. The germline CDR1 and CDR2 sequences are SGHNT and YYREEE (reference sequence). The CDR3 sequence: CASSLPGYGKNIQYF. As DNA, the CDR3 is TGTGCCAGCAGCTTGCCCGGGTATGGCAAAAACATTCAGTACTTC.

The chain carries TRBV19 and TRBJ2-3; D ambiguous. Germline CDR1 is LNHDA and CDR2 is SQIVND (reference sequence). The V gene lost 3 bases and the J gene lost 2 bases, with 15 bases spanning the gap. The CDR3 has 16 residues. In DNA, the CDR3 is TGTGCCAGTAGTATGGTTAGGGTAGAGAACACAGATACGCAGTATTTT. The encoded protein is CASSMVRVENTDTQYF. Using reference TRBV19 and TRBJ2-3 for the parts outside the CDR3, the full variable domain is DGGITQSPKYLFRKEGQNVTLSCEQNLNHDAMYWYRQDPGQGLRLIYYSQIVNDFQKGDIAEGYSVSREKKESFPLTVTSAQKNPTAFYLCASSMVRVENTDTQYFGPGTRLTVL.

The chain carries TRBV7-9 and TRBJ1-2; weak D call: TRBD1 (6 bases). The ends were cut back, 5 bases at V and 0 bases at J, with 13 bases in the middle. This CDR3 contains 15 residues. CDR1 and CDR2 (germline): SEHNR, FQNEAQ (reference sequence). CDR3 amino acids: CASSGHRAPNYGYTF. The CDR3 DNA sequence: TGTGCCAGCAGCGGACACAGGGCCCCTAACTATGGCTACACCTTC.

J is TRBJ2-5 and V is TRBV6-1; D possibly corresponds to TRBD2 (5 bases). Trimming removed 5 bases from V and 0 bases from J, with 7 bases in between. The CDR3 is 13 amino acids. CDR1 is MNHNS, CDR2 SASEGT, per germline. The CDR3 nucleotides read TGTGCCAGCAGTCCGGGGTACCAAGAGACCCAGTACTTC. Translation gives CASSPGYQETQYF.

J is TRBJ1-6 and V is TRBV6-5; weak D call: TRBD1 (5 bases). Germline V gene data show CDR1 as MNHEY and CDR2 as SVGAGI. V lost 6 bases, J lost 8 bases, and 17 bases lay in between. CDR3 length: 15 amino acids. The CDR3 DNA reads TGTGCCAGCAGGATCGACAGCCTCAAGTATTCACCCCTCCACTTT. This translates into CASRIDSLKYSPLHF.

The CDR3: CAISESTRGGNTIYF. The CDR3 DNA follows: TGTGCCATCAGTGAGTCGACAAGGGGTGGAAACACCATATATTTT. The genes are TRBV10-3 and TRBJ1-3; a possible D gene is TRBD1 (5 bases). V lost 0 bases to trimming and J lost 3 bases, with 9 bases between them. Germline-derived CDR1 and CDR2 are ENHRY and SYGVKD. There are 15 residues in the CDR3.

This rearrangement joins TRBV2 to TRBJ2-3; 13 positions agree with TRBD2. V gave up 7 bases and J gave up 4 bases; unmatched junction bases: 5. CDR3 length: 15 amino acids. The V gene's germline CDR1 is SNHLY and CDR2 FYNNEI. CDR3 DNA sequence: TGTGCCAGCAACAGACTAGCGGGGGGCCCAGATACGCAGTATTTT. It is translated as CASNRLAGGPDTQYF.

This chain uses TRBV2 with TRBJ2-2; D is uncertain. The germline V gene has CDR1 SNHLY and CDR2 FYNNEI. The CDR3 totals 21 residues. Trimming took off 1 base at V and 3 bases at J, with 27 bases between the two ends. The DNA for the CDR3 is TGTGCCAGCAGTGAAGACAGATCCCGCGTCGGTCGGTCGGTGGACACCGGGGAGCTGTTTTTT. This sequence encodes CASSEDRSRVGRSVDTGELFF.

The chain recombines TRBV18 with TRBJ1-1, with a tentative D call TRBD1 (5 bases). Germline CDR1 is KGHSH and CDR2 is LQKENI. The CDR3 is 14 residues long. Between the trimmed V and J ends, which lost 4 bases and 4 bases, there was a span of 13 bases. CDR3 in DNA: TGTGCCAGCTCACTGACGGGGGTTGGCACTGAAGCTTTCTTT. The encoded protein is CASSLTGVGTEAFF.

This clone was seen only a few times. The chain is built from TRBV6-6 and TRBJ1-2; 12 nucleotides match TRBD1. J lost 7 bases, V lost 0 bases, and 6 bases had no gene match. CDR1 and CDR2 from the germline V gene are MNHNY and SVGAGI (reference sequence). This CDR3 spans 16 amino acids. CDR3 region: CASSYSGQGAVGGYTF. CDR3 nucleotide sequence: TGTGCCAGCAGTTACTCGGGACAGGGGGCCGTAGGTGGCTACACCTTC.

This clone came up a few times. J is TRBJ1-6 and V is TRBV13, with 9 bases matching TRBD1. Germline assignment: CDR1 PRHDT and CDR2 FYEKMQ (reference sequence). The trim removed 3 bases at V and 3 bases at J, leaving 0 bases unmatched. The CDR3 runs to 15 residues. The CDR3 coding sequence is TGTGCCAGCAGCTTGGGACAGGGCTATAATTCACCCCTCCACTTT. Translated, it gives CASSLGQGYNSPLHF.

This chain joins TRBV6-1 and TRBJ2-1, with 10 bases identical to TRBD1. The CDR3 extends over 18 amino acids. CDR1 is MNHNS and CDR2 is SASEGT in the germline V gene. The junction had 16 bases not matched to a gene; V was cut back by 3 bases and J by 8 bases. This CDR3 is CASSEILGTGVFLDEQFF. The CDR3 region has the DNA TGTGCCAGCAGTGAGATTCTGGGGACAGGGGTTTTTTTGGATGAGCAGTTCTTC.